The 5 T cell receptor beta chains presented below share a single source sample, sequenced in a study of OX40 agonist ivuxolimab in advanced cancers. TCRdb's table, derived via immunoSEQ multiplex PCR, lists solely in-frame clones and lacks some. The sample holds about 62,000 clones, around 79% seen once. The sequenced sample was CD4+ or CD8+ T cells sorted from blood, obtained in a trial of the OX40 agonist ivuxolimab. The receptor set was obtained from an adult with an advanced solid tumor such as melanoma, head and neck, liver or kidney cancer.

The gene calls are TRBV6-6 and TRBJ2-1; weak D call: TRBD2 (6 bases). Per germline, CDR1 MNHNY and CDR2 SVGAGI (reference sequence). Trimming cost V 0 bases and J 3 bases, with 6 bases left between them. The length of the CDR3 is 14 residues. The DNA of the CDR3 is TGTGCCAGCAGTTACTCGACTAGCTACAATGAGCAGTTCTTC. Protein: CASSYSTSYNEQFF.

The chain couples TRBV7-8 to TRBJ1-2, with D uncertain. Trimming removed 5 bases from V and 2 bases from J, with 12 bases in between. This CDR3 has 14 residues. CDR1 and CDR2 from the germline V gene are SGHVS and FQNEAQ. This chain's CDR3 is CASSPRTGNYGYTF. The CDR3 nucleotides read TGTGCCAGCAGCCCCCGGACCGGGAACTATGGCTACACCTTC. The whole variable domain, filled in from reference TRBV7-8 and TRBJ1-2, reads GAGVSQSPRYKVAKRGQDVALRCDPISGHVSLFWYQQALGQGPEFLTYFQNEAQLDKSGLPSDRFFAERPEGSVSTLKIQRTQQEDSAVYLCASSPRTGNYGYTFGSGTRLTVV.

This clone has a single count. V gene TRBV19 combines with J gene TRBJ2-2, with 7 positions matching TRBD1. CDR1 LNHDA and CDR2 SQIVND come from the germline V gene (reference sequence). CDR3 length: 15 amino acids. Germline trimming cut 4 bases from V and 3 bases from J; bases unmatched to any gene: 5. CDR3 residues: CASSTVQGDTGELFF. The DNA of the CDR3 is TGTGCCAGTAGTACGGTCCAGGGGGACACCGGGGAGCTGTTTTTT.

The chain combines TRBV27 with TRBJ2-7, with a possible D match to TRBD2 (6 bases). Germline loops: CDR1 MNHEY, CDR2 SMNVEV (reference sequence). V was shortened by 5 bases and J by 0 bases, with 17 bases between the two germline ends. The CDR3 is made up of 16 amino acids. In DNA form, the CDR3 reads TGTGCCAGCAGTCCTCCGGCGCGGAGGGGCTCCTACGAGCAGTACTTC. It encodes CASSPPARRGSYEQYF.

This clone has a handful of counts. The CDR3 reads CASSWDLFSYNEQFF. In DNA form, the CDR3 reads TGTGCCAGCAGCTGGGACTTATTCTCCTACAATGAGCAGTTCTTC. The chain joins TRBV7-9 to TRBJ2-1; TRBD2 is a possible D gene (6 bases). CDR3 length equals 15 residues. Germline CDR1 and CDR2: SEHNR and FQNEAQ (reference sequence). V was clipped by 4 bases and J by 0 bases, with 10 bases between them.